These T cell receptor beta chains were read from a single sample in a study of blood T cells in healthy people across ages. In TCRdb, the 5' RACE reads were re-called with MiXCR into one record per CDR3 protein. The sample lists approximately 1.5 million distinct CDR3 sequences; roughly 32% were seen once. The sequencing sample was made of blood. The receptors derive from a woman in her 30s in good health. CDR3s include the opening cysteine and the closing phenylalanine or tryptophan. A D gene is named only where the DNA matches it firmly. Size is omitted from some rows. Given values are once, few, many or a class for expanded clones.

>TRBV29-1|TRBJ2-7|many|-
TGCAGCGGGGGACGTCCGGGCGAGCAGTACTTC
CSGGRPGEQYF
>TRBV5-1|TRBJ1-2|-|-
TGCGCCAGCAGCTTGGACGCAACCACCGTGAACTATGGCTACACCTTC
CASSLDATTVNYGYTF
>TRBV20-1|TRBJ2-1|-|TRBD2
TGCAGTGCTGGGACTAGCGGGAGGCAGGGATACAATGAGCAGTTCTTC
CSAGTSGRQGYNEQFF
>TRBV4-2|TRBJ1-6|-|TRBD1
TGTGCCAGCAGCCCATGGGCGGACAGGGGCCATTCACCCCTCCACTTT
CASSPWADRGHSPLHF
>TRBV20-1|TRBJ2-6|-|TRBD1
TGCAGTGCTAAACCGGGACAGGTTAGGTCTGGGGCCAACGTCCTGACTTTC
CSAKPGQVRSGANVLTF
>TRBV27|TRBJ2-2|-|-
TGTGCCAGCAGTATTAATGCCGGGGAGCTGTTTTTT
CASSINAGELFF
>TRBV5-1|TRBJ2-5|-|TRBD2
TGCGCCAGCAGCCCCGGCGGGGGTGATGAGACCCAGTACTTC
CASSPGGGDETQYF
>TRBV15|TRBJ1-5|-|TRBD1
TGTGCCACCAGCATGGCCAGGGGGATAAATCAGCCCCAGCATTTT
CATSMARGINQPQHF
>TRBV20-1|TRBJ2-5|many|-
TGCAGTGCTACGCGAGGGCCATCCCAAGAGACCCAGTACTTC
CSATRGPSQETQYF
>TRBV20-1|TRBJ1-2|-|TRBD1
TGCAGTGCACTAGACAGGGGCTATGGCTACACCTTC
CSALDRGYGYTF
>TRBV25-1|TRBJ1-1|-|TRBD1
TGTGCCAGCACCCAAGACAGGGCAAGTGAAGCTTTCTTT
CASTQDRASEAFF
>TRBV5-1|TRBJ2-1|-|TRBD1
TGCGCCAGCAGCCAAGGACAGGGTTGGCAGTTCTTC
CASSQGQGWQFF
>TRBV7-8|TRBJ1-1|once|TRBD1
TGTGCCAGTTGGGACAGGGGGCTATCTGAAGCTTTCTTT
CASWDRGLSEAFF
>TRBV6-1|TRBJ1-2|few|TRBD1
TGTGCCAGCAGGGGGACAGATCCCAACTATGGCTACACCTTC
CASRGTDPNYGYTF
>TRBV12-3/TRBV12-4|TRBJ2-1|-|-
TGTGCCAGCAGTTTGAAAGGGGGTCGGGAGTCCCACAATGAGCAGTTCTTC
CASSLKGGRESHNEQFF
>TRBV5-1|TRBJ1-1|-|-
TGCGCCAGCAGCTTGGTCGCTCCCCAGAGCACTGAAGCTTTCTTT
CASSLVAPQSTEAFF
>TRBV5-1|TRBJ1-1|-|-
TGCGCCAGCAGCAATGGATTTGCAGCTGAAGCTTTCTTT
CASSNGFAAEAFF
>TRBV7-9|TRBJ2-3|many|-
TGTGCCAGCAGCGCCCAACTAGAGGCAGATACGCAGTATTTT
CASSAQLEADTQYF
>TRBV4-1|TRBJ2-5|many|TRBD2
TGCGCCAGCAGCCAAGTGAGCGGGAGGGCGGAGACCCAGTACTTC
CASSQVSGRAETQYF
>TRBV20-1|TRBJ2-1|-|TRBD2
TGCAGTGCTAGTAGGACTAGCAACCACAATGAGCAGTTCTTC
CSASRTSNHNEQFF
>TRBV6-2/TRBV6-3|TRBJ2-2|-|TRBD1
TGTGCCAGCACCTATACAGGGGCTAGGGAGCTGTTTTTT
CASTYTGARELFF
>TRBV15|TRBJ1-5|-|-
TGTGCCACCAGCAGTGACCGATATAGCAATCAGCCCCAGCATTTT
CATSSDRYSNQPQHF
>TRBV20-1|TRBJ2-3|few|TRBD2
TGCAGTGCTGGGGGGCGGGGGGGCATCGCAGATACGCAGTATTTT
CSAGGRGGIADTQYF
>TRBV27|TRBJ1-2|-|-
TGTGCCAGCAGTCCACTTTCCCCTAACTATGGCTACACCTTC
CASSPLSPNYGYTF
>TRBV29-1|TRBJ2-1|once|TRBD2
TGCAGCGTTCCAAAACTAGCGGGAGTTTTTTTTTCGACCCATGAGCAGTTCTTC
CSVPKLAGVFFSTHEQFF
>TRBV9|TRBJ2-7|-|-
TGTGCCAGCAGCCCTTCGGCAGGAGACTACGAGCAGTACTTC
CASSPSAGDYEQYF
>TRBV30|TRBJ2-2|few|-
TGTGCCTGGAGTTTCACTAAGACCGGGGAGCTGTTTTTT
CAWSFTKTGELFF
>TRBV7-9|TRBJ2-7|few|-
TGTGCCAGCAGCTCCCTCGAATTGACCTACGAGCAGTACTTC
CASSSLELTYEQYF
>TRBV4-1|TRBJ2-2|-|-
TGCGCCAGCAGCCAAGATCGGGCCGAGATGAGGCCCGGGGAGCTGTTTTTT
CASSQDRAEMRPGELFF
>TRBV5-1|TRBJ2-1|many|TRBD2
TGCGCCAGCAGCTCTAGACTAGCGACCGACAATGAGCAGTTCTTC
CASSSRLATDNEQFF
>TRBV7-3|TRBJ1-6|-|-
TGTGCCAGCAGCTTAAGCCCGCCTAATTCACCCCTCCACTTT
CASSLSPPNSPLHF